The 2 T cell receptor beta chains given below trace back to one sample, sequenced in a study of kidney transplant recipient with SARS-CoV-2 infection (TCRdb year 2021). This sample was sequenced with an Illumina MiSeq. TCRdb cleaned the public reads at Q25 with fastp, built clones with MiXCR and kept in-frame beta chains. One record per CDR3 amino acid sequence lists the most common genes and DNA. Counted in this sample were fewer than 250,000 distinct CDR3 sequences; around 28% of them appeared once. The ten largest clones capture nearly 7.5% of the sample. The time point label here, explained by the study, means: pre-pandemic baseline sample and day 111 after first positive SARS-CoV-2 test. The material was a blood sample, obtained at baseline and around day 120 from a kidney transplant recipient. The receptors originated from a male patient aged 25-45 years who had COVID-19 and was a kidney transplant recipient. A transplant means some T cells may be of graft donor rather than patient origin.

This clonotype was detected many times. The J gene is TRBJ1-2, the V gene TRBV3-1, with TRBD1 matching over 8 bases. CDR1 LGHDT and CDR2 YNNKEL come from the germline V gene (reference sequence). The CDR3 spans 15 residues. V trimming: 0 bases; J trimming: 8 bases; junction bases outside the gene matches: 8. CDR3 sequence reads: CASSQDESGGSGYTF. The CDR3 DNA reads TGTGCCAGCAGCCAAGATGAGTCAGGGGGCAGCGGCTACACCTTC.

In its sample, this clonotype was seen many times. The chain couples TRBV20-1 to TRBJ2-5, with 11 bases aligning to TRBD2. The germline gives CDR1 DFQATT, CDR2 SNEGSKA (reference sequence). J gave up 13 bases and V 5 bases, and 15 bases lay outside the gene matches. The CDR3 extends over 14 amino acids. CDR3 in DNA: TGCAGTGCTTCGCCCTCCCAAGGACTAGCGGGTTGGTACTTC. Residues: CSASPSQGLAGWYF.